One and the same sample provided the 24 T cell receptor beta chains below, sequenced in a study of T cell changes during pregnancy in multiple sclerosis. Generated by immunoSEQ multiplex PCR, the TCRdb table keeps only in-frame clones and is missing some. The table includes tens of thousands of clones, about 94% detected once. The specimen was CD4+ T cells from peripheral blood mononuclear cells, collected before pregnancy. The receptors were gathered from a female donor with multiple sclerosis, enrolled in a pregnancy study.

The chain employs TRBV28 and TRBJ2-7; a possible D gene is TRBD1 (6 bases). CDR1 is MDHEN, CDR2 SYDVKM, per germline. This CDR3 has 13 residues. V was cut by 4 bases and J by 2 bases, with 9 bases left in between. CDR3 sequence (DNA): TGTGCCAGCAGTTGGGACAAAACCTACGAGCAGTACTTC. It codes for CASSWDKTYEQYF. The variable domain in full, completed from reference TRBV28 and TRBJ2-7, reads DVKVTQSSRYLVKRTGEKVFLECVQDMDHENMFWYRQDPGLGLRLIYFSYDVKMKEKGDIPEGYSVSREKKERFSLILESASTNQTSMYLCASSWDKTYEQYFGPGTRLTVT.

The chain links TRBV5-1 to TRBJ2-1; D might be TRBD1 (6 bases). The germline CDR1 and CDR2 sequences are SGHRS and YFSETQ. The CDR3 consists of 16 residues. The germline V and J ends were trimmed by 4 bases and 7 bases, with 21 bases remaining between them. CDR3 nucleotide sequence: TGCGCCAGCAGCAGCCGAAAGGGGGACATTACGAATGAGCAGTTCTTC. The encoded protein is CASSSRKGDITNEQFF. Supplemented by reference TRBV5-1 and TRBJ2-1, the full variable domain reads KAGVTQTPRYLIKTRGQQVTLSCSPISGHRSVSWYQQTPGQGLQFLFEYFSETQRNKGNFPGRFSGRQFSNSRSEMNVSTLELGDSALYLCASSSRKGDITNEQFFGPGTRLTVL.

The V and J genes are TRBV15 and TRBJ2-1; 7 bases map to TRBD2. CDR1 is LNHNV and CDR2 is YYDKDF in the germline V gene (reference sequence). This CDR3 comprises 15 residues. The V gene end was trimmed by 4 bases and the J gene end by 5 bases; junction bases not matched to a gene: 8. The CDR3 reads CATSIISGRDNEQFF. The CDR3, as DNA: TGTGCCACCAGCATAATTAGCGGGCGGGACAATGAGCAGTTCTTC.

The gene calls are TRBV18 and TRBJ2-2, with TRBD1 identical over 9 bases. Germline trimming cut 5 bases from V and 4 bases from J; bases unmatched to any gene: 5. This CDR3 spans 15 amino acids. Germline lookup yields CDR1 KGHSH and CDR2 LQKENI. DNA of the CDR3: TGTGCCAGCTCAGCTCGACAGGGGGTCACCGGGGAGCTGTTTTTT. Encoded protein: CASSARQGVTGELFF.

The chain carries TRBV4-3 and TRBJ2-7; D is perhaps TRBD2 (5 bases). Trimming cost V 0 bases and J 2 bases, with 17 bases left between them. Per germline, CDR1 LGHNA and CDR2 YSLEER. CDR3 length equals 17 residues. In DNA, the CDR3 is TGCGCCAGCAGCCAAGATTCCGGTGCTAGCTCTCCCTACGAGCAGTACTTC. Translating it yields CASSQDSGASSPYEQYF.

The CDR3, as DNA: TGTGCCAGCAGCTTGGTTAGCGGGACCCTAAGGGGAGCCAAAAACATTCAGTACTTC. It translates to CASSLVSGTLRGAKNIQYF. The genes are TRBV11-3 and TRBJ2-4, with TRBD2 identical over 8 bases. This CDR3 spans 19 amino acids. Germline CDR1 reads SGHNT; CDR2 reads YENEEA. V trimming: 3 bases; J trimming: 0 bases; junction bases outside the gene matches: 13.

V is TRBV5-1 and J is TRBJ2-1, with 11 positions matching TRBD2. The CDR3 is 16 residues long. V lost 0 bases to trimming and J lost 8 bases; unmatched junction nucleotides: 7. Germline CDR1 reads SGHRS; CDR2 reads YFSETQ. The CDR3 loop reads CASSLEGSGRVDEQFF. For the CDR3, the DNA is TGCGCCAGCAGCTTGGAGGGTAGCGGGAGGGTTGATGAGCAGTTCTTC.

The J gene is TRBJ2-5, the V gene TRBV7-3, with TRBD2 identical over 12 bases. The V segment lost 5 bases and the J segment 5 bases; nucleotides outside the gene matches: 6. There are 15 residues in the CDR3. Germline CDR1 reads SGHTA; CDR2 reads FQGTGA. The chain's CDR3 is CASSRLAGVGETQYF. Here the CDR3 DNA reads TGTGCCAGCAGCCGACTAGCGGGAGTGGGGGAGACCCAGTACTTC. The complete variable domain, with remaining parts taken from reference TRBV7-3 and TRBJ2-5, reads GAGVSQTPSNKVTEKGKYVELRCDPISGHTALYWYRQSLGQGPEFLIYFQGTGAADDSGLPNDRFFAVRPEGSVSTLKIQRTERGDSAVYLCASSRLAGVGETQYFGPGTRLLVL.

This chain connects TRBV7-2 to TRBJ1-5; D possibly corresponds to TRBD1 (5 bases). Deletions cut 5 bases from V and 4 bases from J, with 12 bases between. The CDR3 has 14 residues. Germline assignment: CDR1 SGHTA and CDR2 FQGNSA. The CDR3 protein is CASSPGGGNQPQHF. CDR3 bases: TGTGCCAGCAGCCCAGGCGGGGGGAATCAGCCCCAGCATTTT.

This clone came up once. This chain connects TRBV9 to TRBJ2-7; 9 nucleotides align to TRBD1. V shed 3 bases and J 5 bases; nucleotides not matched to a gene: 6. Per germline, CDR1 SGDLS and CDR2 YYNGEE. This CDR3 has 14 residues. CDR3 sequence (DNA): TGTGCCAGCAGCGGCGGACAGGGGCGCAACGAGCAGTACTTC. Its protein product is CASSGGQGRNEQYF.

V usage is TRBV6-5 and J usage is TRBJ2-5; 10 positions agree with TRBD1. This CDR3 comprises 15 residues. Germline V gene data show CDR1 as MNHEY and CDR2 as SVGAGI. V shed 4 bases, J shed 5 bases, and the junction held 7 bases outside the gene matches. CDR3 residues: CASSSRTGGYETQYF. CDR3 coding DNA: TGTGCCAGCAGTTCGCGGACAGGGGGGTATGAGACCCAGTACTTC.

The chain couples TRBV27 to TRBJ2-6; D is possibly TRBD2 (6 bases). Trimming cost V 3 bases and J 0 bases, with 15 bases left between them. This CDR3 has 18 amino acids. Per the germline V gene, CDR1 is MNHEY and CDR2 is SMNVEV (reference sequence). The CDR3: CASSLVGGDSSGANVLTF. The CDR3 DNA reads TGTGCCAGCAGTTTGGTAGGAGGGGATAGCTCTGGGGCCAACGTCCTGACTTTC.

This chain connects TRBV5-1 to TRBJ2-7; D perhaps matches TRBD1 (6 bases). Germline CDR1 reads SGHRS; CDR2 reads YFSETQ. V was clipped by 0 bases and J by 4 bases, with 20 bases between them. This CDR3 is built from 17 residues. This CDR3 is CASSLGDTTGGLYEQYF. In DNA form, the CDR3 reads TGCGCCAGCAGCTTGGGGGACACGACAGGAGGCTTGTACGAGCAGTACTTC.

To note about this clone: This CDR3 is also generated by other DNA sequences in the sample. The chain recombines TRBV2 with TRBJ1-4; the D is unclear. Trimming removed 6 bases from V and 0 bases from J, with 11 bases in between. The CDR3 has 15 residues. Germline values: CDR1 SNHLY, CDR2 FYNNEI. The CDR3 spells CASRPYLATNEKLFF. The CDR3 region has the DNA TGTGCCAGCAGACCCTACCTAGCAACTAATGAAAAACTGTTTTTT.

The chain uses TRBV5-1 and TRBJ1-1; 9 positions match TRBD1. After removal of 0 bases from V and 4 bases from J, the junction contained 4 bases not matched to a gene. The CDR3 length is 15 residues. Germline CDR1 is SGHRS and CDR2 is YFSETQ. The CDR3: CASSLETGGFTEAFF. The CDR3 bases are TGCGCCAGCAGCTTGGAGACAGGGGGTTTCACTGAAGCTTTCTTT.

In DNA form, the CDR3 reads TGTGCCAGCAGCCCGCGGACAGGGGCAGAGACCCAGTACTTC. This codes for CASSPRTGAETQYF. The chain has TRBV13 and TRBJ2-5, with 9 bases that match TRBD1. CDR3 length equals 14 residues. Germline V lookup: CDR1 PRHDT, CDR2 FYEKMQ (reference sequence). The V segment lost 5 bases and the J segment 4 bases; nucleotides outside the gene matches: 5. Together with reference TRBV13 and TRBJ2-5, the CDR3 gives the full variable domain: AAGVIQSPRHLIKEKRETATLKCYPIPRHDTVYWYQQGPGQDPQFLISFYEKMQSDKGSIPDRFSAQQFSDYHSELNMSSLELGDSALYFCASSPRTGAETQYFGPGTRLLVL.

The gene calls are TRBV19 and TRBJ1-4; D not certain. This CDR3 contains 13 residues. The germline V gene encodes CDR1 LNHDA and CDR2 SQIVND (reference sequence). Trimming removed 1 base from V and 4 bases from J, with 4 bases in between. CDR3 sequence: CASSIVYNEKLFF. The CDR3 DNA is TGTGCCAGTAGTATAGTCTATAATGAAAAACTGTTTTTT.

The gene calls are TRBV4-3 and TRBJ2-1; 12 bases agree with TRBD2. V trimming: 0 bases; J trimming: 8 bases; junction bases outside the gene matches: 5. Germline V gene lookup returns CDR1 LGHNA and CDR2 YSLEER. CDR3 length: 16 amino acids. This CDR3 reads CASSQELAGGGDEQFF. The CDR3 bases are TGCGCCAGCAGCCAAGAACTAGCGGGAGGCGGGGATGAGCAGTTCTTC.

The genes are TRBV6-5 and TRBJ1-3; no reliable D call. V shed 4 bases and J shed 0 bases, with 10 bases lying between them. Germline V gene data show CDR1 as MNHEY and CDR2 as SVGAGI. The CDR3 contains 15 residues. CDR3 DNA: TGTGCCAGCAGTTTGTCGATGAGCTCTGGAAACACCATATATTTT. It yields the protein CASSLSMSSGNTIYF.

This chain joins TRBV5-6 and TRBJ2-7; the match to TRBD1 covers 11 bases. After removal of 4 bases from V and 2 bases from J, the junction contained 5 bases not matched to a gene. CDR3 size: 15 residues. CDR1 SGHDT and CDR2 YYEEEE come from the germline V gene. The CDR3 is CASSGQGALPYEQYF. CDR3 nucleotides: TGTGCCAGCAGCGGACAGGGGGCGCTTCCCTACGAGCAGTACTTC.

The gene calls are TRBV27 and TRBJ1-2; perhaps TRBD1 as D (5 bases). V dropped 2 bases and J dropped 7 bases, with 14 bases sitting between them. Germline V gene sequence: CDR1 MNHEY, CDR2 SMNVEV (reference sequence). The CDR3 length is 14 residues. CDR3 amino acids: CASSLQGSVGGYTF. The CDR3 nucleotides are TGTGCCAGCAGTTTACAGGGTTCTGTCGGTGGCTACACCTTC.

The V call is TRBV7-2, the J call TRBJ2-3, with D tentatively TRBD2 (5 bases). V shed 5 bases and J shed 2 bases, with 11 bases lying between them. The germline gives CDR1 SGHTA, CDR2 FQGNSA. The CDR3 spans 14 residues. CDR3 sequence: CASSRLLPTDTQYF. The CDR3 DNA reads as TGTGCCAGCAGCCGACTACTTCCCACAGATACGCAGTATTTT.

The chain has TRBV28 and TRBJ2-7, with TRBD2 identical over 13 bases. CDR3 size: 17 residues. The germline gives CDR1 MDHEN, CDR2 SYDVKM. After removal of 3 bases from V and 3 bases from J, the junction contained 8 bases not matched to a gene. The DNA of the CDR3 is TGTGCCAGCAGTTTTGCCCCCGGACTAGCGGGAGACTACGAGCAGTACTTC. It is translated as CASSFAPGLAGDYEQYF.

The chain combines TRBV18 with TRBJ1-4, with D possibly TRBD1 on 6 matching bases. V lost 3 bases and J 3 bases, leaving 8 bases between the germline ends. The CDR3 contains 14 residues. The germline gives CDR1 KGHSH, CDR2 LQKENI. The CDR3 loop is CASSPTGSNEKLFF. CDR3 DNA: TGTGCCAGCTCACCGACAGGCTCTAATGAAAAACTGTTTTTT.